The 6 T cell receptor beta chains given below trace back to one sample, sequenced in a study of metastatic and nonmetastatic thyroid tumors. Patients underwent thyroid surgery, and none had received any treatment before it. With MiXCR, TCRdb called clones anew from the PCR reads. The sample carries tens of thousands of clones, 12% recorded once. Sequencing input: blood. Every receptor here comes from a male donor with papillary thyroid cancer or a benign thyroid nodule (not recorded which). Some clones in this sample may be carry-over from other donors' samples.

This clone was recorded many times. V usage is TRBV3-1 and J usage is TRBJ1-4, with D possibly matching TRBD1 (5 bases). The germline V gene has CDR1 LGHDT and CDR2 YNNKEL (reference sequence). There are 15 residues in the CDR3. V lost 6 bases to trimming and J lost 4 bases, with 15 bases between them. The CDR3 DNA reads TGTGCCAGCAGTGATTGGGGGAATGGTAATGAAAAACTGTTTTTT. This encodes CASSDWGNGNEKLFF. Looking up the rest from reference TRBV3-1 and TRBJ1-4 gives the full variable domain: DTAVSQTPKYLVTQMGNDKSIKCEQNLGHDTMYWYKQDSKKFLKIMFSYNNKELIINETVPNRFSPKSPDKAHLNLHINSLELGDSAVYFCASSDWGNGNEKLFFGSGTQLSVL.

This clone has a count of ten or more. V usage is TRBV9 and J usage is TRBJ2-5; TRBD1 aligns across 7 bases. With V trimmed by 4 bases and J by 2 bases, 8 bases remained unmatched. The CDR3 spans 15 residues. From germline, CDR1 is SGDLS and CDR2 YYNGEE. The CDR3 spells CASSPHGQEQETQYF. The CDR3 region has the DNA TGTGCCAGCAGCCCCCACGGACAGGAGCAAGAGACCCAGTACTTC.

This clone has a handful of counts. J is TRBJ2-7 and V is TRBV15; 12 nucleotides align to TRBD2. CDR1 and CDR2 from the germline V gene are LNHNV and YYDKDF (reference sequence). The CDR3 has 17 amino acids. Trimming cost V 3 bases and J 1 base; bases outside gene matches: 7. CDR3: CATSREAGTSGSYEQYF. In nucleotides, the CDR3 is TGTGCCACCAGCAGGGAAGCCGGGACTAGCGGGTCCTACGAGCAGTACTTC.

This clone was detected ten times or more. The V gene is TRBV4-1, the J gene TRBJ2-2; no firm D call. Trimming removed 0 bases from V and 3 bases from J, with 8 bases in between. The CDR3 consists of 15 residues. In germline, CDR1 is MGHRA, CDR2 YSYEKL. The CDR3 protein is CASSQDSAYTGELFF. Here the CDR3 DNA reads TGCGCCAGCAGCCAAGATTCCGCGTACACCGGGGAGCTGTTTTTT.

The chain is built from TRBV18 and TRBJ2-3; TRBD1 might be the D (5 bases). Germline CDR1 reads KGHSH; CDR2 reads LQKENI. V lost 3 bases and J 2 bases, leaving 12 bases between the germline ends. The length of the CDR3 is 15 residues. CDR3 sequence (DNA): TGTGCCAGCTCACCGGCGACAGCTGACACAGATACGCAGTATTTT. It codes for CASSPATADTDTQYF.

Ten or more counts support this clone. The chain has TRBV7-2 and TRBJ2-7; 9 positions match TRBD2. CDR3 length: 14 amino acids. Looked up from germline, CDR1 is SGHTA and CDR2 is FQGNSA. V lost 5 bases and J lost 4; bases outside the gene matches: 6. CDR3 bases: TGTGCCAGCAGCCCATCTAGCGGGATATACGAGCAGTACTTC. Translated: CASSPSSGIYEQYF.